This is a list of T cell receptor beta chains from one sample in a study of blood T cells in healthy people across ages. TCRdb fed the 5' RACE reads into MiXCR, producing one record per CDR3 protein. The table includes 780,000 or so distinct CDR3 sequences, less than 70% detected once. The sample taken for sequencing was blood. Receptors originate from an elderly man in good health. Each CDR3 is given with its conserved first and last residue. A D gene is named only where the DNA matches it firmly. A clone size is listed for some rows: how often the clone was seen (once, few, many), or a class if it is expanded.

CSARDPNEKLFF | TGCAGTGCTAGAGATCCTAATGAAAAACTGTTTTTT | TRBJ1-4 | TRBV20-1 | NA | few
CASSWDPIYQETQYF | TGTGCCAGCAGTTGGGACCCTATATACCAAGAGACCCAGTACTTC | TRBJ2-5 | TRBV6-2/TRBV6-3 | NA | few
CASSLVTPSREKLFF | TGTGCCAGCAGCTTAGTAACACCATCTCGGGAAAAACTGTTTTTT | TRBJ1-4 | TRBV7-9 | NA | NA
CSVEDSAGGPLGKNIQYF | TGCAGCGTTGAAGATAGCGCGGGAGGGCCCTTAGGCAAAAACATTCAGTACTTC | TRBJ2-4 | TRBV29-1 | TRBD2 | many
CASSLQGPNYGYTF | TGTGCCAGCAGTCTACAGGGACCTAACTATGGCTACACCTTC | TRBJ1-2 | TRBV28 | NA | NA
CASSSHRAGAEEQYF | TGTGCCAGCAGTTCGCACAGAGCGGGAGCCGAAGAGCAGTACTTC | TRBJ2-7 | TRBV12-3/TRBV12-4 | TRBD2 | NA
CASSLNPARGDTEAFF | TGTGCCAGCAGTTTAAACCCCGCCAGGGGGGACACTGAAGCTTTCTTT | TRBJ1-1 | TRBV27 | TRBD1 | NA
CASTGHSSYEQYF | TGTGCCAGCACGGGACACAGCTCCTACGAGCAGTACTTC | TRBJ2-7 | TRBV3-1 | NA | NA
CASTAPGAQADTQYF | TGTGCCAGCACGGCTCCAGGGGCACAGGCAGATACGCAGTATTTT | TRBJ2-3 | TRBV28 | NA | NA
CASSFLLGDYEQYF | TGCGCCAGCAGCTTTCTCCTGGGCGACTACGAGCAGTACTTC | TRBJ2-7 | TRBV5-1 | NA | few
CASSSTGTGWGGELFF | TGTGCCAGCAGTTCTACCGGGACAGGGTGGGGCGGGGAGCTGTTTTTT | TRBJ2-2 | TRBV28 | TRBD1 | NA
CSAKGEGNTEAFF | TGCAGTGCAAAGGGGGAGGGAAACACTGAAGCTTTCTTT | TRBJ1-1 | TRBV20-1 | NA | NA
CATSAGKGLAGSPADTQYF | TGTGCCACCAGTGCCGGCAAGGGACTAGCCGGGAGTCCAGCAGATACGCAGTATTTT | TRBJ2-3 | TRBV24-1 | TRBD2 | NA
CASSPGQQHGYAYF | TGCGCCAGCAGCCCCGGACAACAGCACGGATACGCGTATTTT | TRBJ2-3 | TRBV5-1 | NA | NA
CSTPASGRATETQYF | TGCAGTACTCCCGCTAGCGGGAGGGCCACAGAGACCCAGTACTTC | TRBJ2-5 | TRBV20-1 | TRBD2 | NA
CASSKRTGNSPLHF | TGTGCCAGCAGTAAACGGACAGGGAATTCACCCCTCCACTTT | TRBJ1-6 | TRBV28 | TRBD1 | NA
CASGALSSYEQYF | TGTGCCAGTGGGGCGCTAAGCTCCTACGAGCAGTACTTC | TRBJ2-7 | TRBV12-3/TRBV12-4 | NA | NA
CASSSWDRELSTQYF | TGTGCCAGCAGTTCGTGGGACAGGGAGTTATCGACCCAGTACTTC | TRBJ2-5 | TRBV27 | TRBD1 | once
CASSLDRNTGELFF | TGTGCCAGCAGCCTTGACCGGAACACCGGGGAGCTGTTTTTT | TRBJ2-2 | TRBV2 | NA | few
CASSERLAMETQYF | TGTGCCAGCAGTGAAAGGCTAGCGATGGAGACCCAGTACTTC | TRBJ2-5 | TRBV2 | NA | few
CASIPSSGGRYAYF | TGTGCCAGCATCCCTAGCTCGGGGGGCAGATACGCGTATTTT | TRBJ2-3 | TRBV3-1 | NA | once
CSASHGSADQPQHF | TGCAGTGCTAGCCACGGATCGGCGGATCAGCCCCAGCATTTT | TRBJ1-5 | TRBV20-1 | NA | few
CASSQNPRSYNEQFF | TGTGCCAGCAGCCAAAACCCCAGGTCCTACAATGAGCAGTTCTTC | TRBJ2-1 | TRBV3-1 | NA | once
CASSSQLGGGSEQYF | TGTGCCAGCAGCTCGCAACTTGGGGGAGGGAGCGAGCAGTACTTC | TRBJ2-7 | TRBV7-6 | TRBD2 | NA
CASSPQGVSSGANVLTF | TGCGCCAGCAGCCCACAGGGGGTTAGCTCTGGGGCCAACGTCCTGACTTTC | TRBJ2-6 | TRBV5-1 | TRBD1 | NA
CASSFFWGQGNTGELFF | TGTGCCAGCAGTTTCTTTTGGGGACAGGGGAACACCGGGGAGCTGTTTTTT | TRBJ2-2 | TRBV27 | TRBD1 | NA
CSPGGAGGYEQYF | TGCAGCCCTGGGGGGGCAGGTGGGTACGAGCAGTACTTC | TRBJ2-7 | TRBV29-1 | NA | NA
CASSFGTDYNEQFF | TGTGCCAGCAGCTTCGGGACAGATTACAATGAGCAGTTCTTC | TRBJ2-1 | TRBV7-9 | TRBD1 | NA
CASSLTGGGTDTQYF | TGTGCCAGCAGCTTGACAGGGGGTGGCACAGATACGCAGTATTTT | TRBJ2-3 | TRBV7-2 | TRBD1 | many
CASSHRQLPSSRYF | TGTGCCAGCAGCCACAGACAGCTGCCTTCGTCCCGGTACTTC | TRBJ2-7 | TRBV7-9 | NA | NA
CSGRAPEGYGYTF | TGCAGTGGACGGGCCCCGGAAGGCTATGGCTACACCTTC | TRBJ1-2 | TRBV20-1 | NA | NA
CASSGSGPMSPDTTQYF | TGTGCCAGCAGCGGAAGCGGGCCGATGTCACCTGATACGACCCAGTACTTC | TRBJ2-5 | TRBV5-4 | NA | NA
CASIPVGQNTGELFF | TGTGCCAGCATCCCCGTAGGTCAGAACACCGGGGAGCTGTTTTTT | TRBJ2-2 | TRBV6-2/TRBV6-3 | NA | NA